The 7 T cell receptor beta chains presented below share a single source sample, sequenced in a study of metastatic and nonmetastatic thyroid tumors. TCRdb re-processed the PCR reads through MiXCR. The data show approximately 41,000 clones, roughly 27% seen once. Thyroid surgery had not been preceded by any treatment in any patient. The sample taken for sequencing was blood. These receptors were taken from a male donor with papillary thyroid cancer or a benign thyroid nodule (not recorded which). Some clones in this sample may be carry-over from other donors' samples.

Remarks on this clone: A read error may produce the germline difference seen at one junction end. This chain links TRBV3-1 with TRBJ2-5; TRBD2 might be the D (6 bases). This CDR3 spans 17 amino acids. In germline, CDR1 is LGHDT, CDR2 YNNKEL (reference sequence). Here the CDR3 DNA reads TGTGCCATCAGCCCAGTATACGGGGGAGAGCCCCGGGAGACCCAGTACTTC. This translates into CAISPVYGGEPRETQYF.

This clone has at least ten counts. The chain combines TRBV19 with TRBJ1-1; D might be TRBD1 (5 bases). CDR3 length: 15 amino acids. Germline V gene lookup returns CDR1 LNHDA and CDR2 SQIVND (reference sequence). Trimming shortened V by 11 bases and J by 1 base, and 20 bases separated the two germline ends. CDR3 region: CAVGGAKWQNTEAFF. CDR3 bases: TGTGCCGTCGGTGGGGCTAAATGGCAGAACACTGAAGCTTTCTTT. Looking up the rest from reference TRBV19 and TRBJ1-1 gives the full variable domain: DGGITQSPKYLFRKEGQNVTLSCEQNLNHDAMYWYRQDPGQGLRLIYYSQIVNDFQKGDIAEGYSVSREKKESFPLTVTSAQKNPTAFYLCAVGGAKWQNTEAFFGQGTRLTVV.

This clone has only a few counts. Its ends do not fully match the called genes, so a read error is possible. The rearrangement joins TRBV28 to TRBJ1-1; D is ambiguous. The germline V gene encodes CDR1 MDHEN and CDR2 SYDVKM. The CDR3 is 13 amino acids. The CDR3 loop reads CASSFGRTTEAFF. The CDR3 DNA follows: TGTGCCAGCAGTTTTGGGCGGACCACTGAAGCTTTTTTT.

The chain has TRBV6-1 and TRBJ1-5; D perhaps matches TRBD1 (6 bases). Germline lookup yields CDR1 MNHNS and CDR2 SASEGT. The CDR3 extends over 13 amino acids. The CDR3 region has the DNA TGTGCGGGGGGGGCAGGAGCCCCTCAGCCCCAGCATTTT. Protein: CAGGAGAPQPQHF.

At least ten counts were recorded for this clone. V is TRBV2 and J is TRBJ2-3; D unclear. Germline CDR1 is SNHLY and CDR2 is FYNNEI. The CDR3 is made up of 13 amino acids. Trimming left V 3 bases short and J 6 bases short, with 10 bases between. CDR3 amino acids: CASSESLPDTQYF. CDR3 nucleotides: TGTGCCAGCAGTGAGAGTTTACCGGATACGCAGTATTTT. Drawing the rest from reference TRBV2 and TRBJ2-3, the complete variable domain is EPEVTQTPSHQVTQMGQEVILRCVPISNHLYFYWYRQILGQKVEFLVSFYNNEISEKSEIFDDQFSVERPDGSNFTLKIRSTKLEDSAMYFCASSESLPDTQYFGPGTRLTVL.

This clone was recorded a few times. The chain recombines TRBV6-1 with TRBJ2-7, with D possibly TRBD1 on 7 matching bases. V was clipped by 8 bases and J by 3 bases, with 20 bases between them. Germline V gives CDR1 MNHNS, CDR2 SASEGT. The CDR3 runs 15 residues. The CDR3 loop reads CASGLGIQGGYEQYF. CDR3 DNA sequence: TGTGCCAGCGGCCTGGGTATTCAGGGGGGCTACGAGCAGTACTTC.

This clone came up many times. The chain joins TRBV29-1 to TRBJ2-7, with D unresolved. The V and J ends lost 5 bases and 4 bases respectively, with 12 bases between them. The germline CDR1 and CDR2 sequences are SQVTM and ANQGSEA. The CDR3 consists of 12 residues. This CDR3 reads CSVRHEKYEQYF. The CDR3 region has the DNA TGCAGCGTTCGGCACGAAAAGTACGAGCAGTACTTC.